One and the same sample provided the 2 T cell receptor beta chains below, sequenced in a study of blood T cells in healthy people across ages. Alongside a J-beta primer mix, a sample-barcoded 5' primer served in a second PCR lasting about 6 to 12 cycles. TCRdb called the 5' RACE reads again in MiXCR, with one record for every CDR3 protein. The sample gives 780,000 or so distinct CDR3 sequences, roughly 25% of which show up once; approximately 3.7% is in the top ten. These records were also assigned to another study, of T cells of mothers and their children.

Sequences were obtained from blood. The receptors come from a boy between 10 and 17 years old in good health.

This chain joins TRBV7-8 and TRBJ1-1; TRBD1 matches 8 bases. V shed 3 bases, J shed 3 bases, and the junction held 15 bases outside the gene matches. Germline CDR1 and CDR2: SGHVS and FQNEAQ. This CDR3 spans 18 amino acids. The CDR3 DNA reads as TGTGCCAGCAGCTTCGTCTGGGCAGGGGGCCCTCGGGACACTGAAGCTTTCTTT. Its translation is CASSFVWAGGPRDTEAFF.

The rearrangement links TRBV28 to TRBJ2-1; 10 bases are shared with TRBD2. The V gene end was trimmed by 8 bases and the J gene end by 3 bases; junction bases not matched to a gene: 4. The CDR3 covers 14 residues. Germline CDR1 reads MDHEN; CDR2 reads SYDVKM. CDR3 region: CASRTSGVYNEQFF. CDR3 in DNA: TGTGCCAGCCGAACTAGCGGGGTCTACAATGAGCAGTTCTTC. Full variable domain (rest looked up from reference TRBV28 and TRBJ2-1): DVKVTQSSRYLVKRTGEKVFLECVQDMDHENMFWYRQDPGLGLRLIYFSYDVKMKEKGDIPEGYSVSREKKERFSLILESASTNQTSMYLCASRTSGVYNEQFFGPGTRLTVL.